A single sample is the source of the 9 T cell receptor beta chains below, sequenced in a study of shared clonotypes between healthy human individuals. Assay used: immunoSEQ multiplex PCR; TCRdb lists only in-frame clones, some missing. The sample shows more than 2,000,000 clones, around nine tenths of them seen only once. Sequenced sample: naive CD4+ T cells sorted from blood. As to subset: CD45RA+ positively selected. The receptor set was obtained from a man younger than 30 in good health.

The J gene is TRBJ2-5, the V gene TRBV28; no clear D. Germline CDR1 reads MDHEN; CDR2 reads SYDVKM. Trimming took off 3 bases at V and 5 bases at J, with 10 bases between the two ends. The CDR3 is 13 amino acids. The CDR3 coding sequence is TGTGCCAGCAGTTTCCCCCTAGAGGAGACCCAGTACTTC. Translation: CASSFPLEETQYF.

The J gene is TRBJ2-7, the V gene TRBV4-3; D uncertain. The V end was cut by 5 bases, the J end by 8 bases, with 19 bases between. CDR1 LGHNA and CDR2 YSLEER come from the germline V gene. This CDR3 is built from 14 residues. Written as DNA, the CDR3 is TGCGCCAGCAGCGACGGGCAAGGGTCTGAGAAGCAGTACTTC. Translating it yields CASSDGQGSEKQYF.

CDR3 sequence: CASSLQEGSGSPYNEQFF. The CDR3 nucleotides read TGTGCCAGCAGCTTACAGGAGGGGAGCGGGAGCCCCTACAATGAGCAGTTCTTC. This chain joins TRBV7-9 and TRBJ2-1; 8 bases match TRBD2. Germline V lookup: CDR1 SEHNR, CDR2 FQNEAQ (reference sequence). J lost 2 bases, V lost 2 bases, and 11 bases had no gene match. The CDR3 covers 18 residues.

The chain combines TRBV10-1 with TRBJ2-3; the match to TRBD1 covers 8 bases. Losses at the gene ends were 3 bases for V and 10 bases for J; bases not matched to a gene: 12. The germline gives CDR1 WNHNN, CDR2 SYGVQD (reference sequence). This CDR3 contains 15 residues. The CDR3 bases are TGCGCCAGCAGTGAAGGCAGGGGGCCGCGACCCTCGCAGTATTTT. Its protein is CASSEGRGPRPSQYF.

The rearrangement joins TRBV5-1 to TRBJ2-3; D is unresolved. Germline V CDR1 and CDR2: SGHRS, YFSETQ. Trimming removed 3 bases at V and 5 bases at J, with 13 bases between. The CDR3 loop spans 14 amino acids. The CDR3 DNA sequence: TGCGCCAGCAGCTCTGACACCCCCAGAGATACGCAGTATTTT. This translates into CASSSDTPRDTQYF.

This clone has a single count. The V and J genes are TRBV19 and TRBJ2-1; D gene unclear. Trimming cost V 3 bases and J 2 bases, with 11 bases left between them. Germline V gene sequence: CDR1 LNHDA, CDR2 SQIVND (reference sequence). The CDR3 runs 15 residues. The CDR3 region is CASSILGFPYNEQFF. CDR3 DNA: TGTGCCAGTAGTATCTTAGGGTTTCCCTACAATGAGCAGTTCTTC.

The chain couples TRBV15 to TRBJ2-2; the D gene is possibly TRBD2 (6 bases). There are 15 residues in the CDR3. Germline lookup yields CDR1 LNHNV and CDR2 YYDKDF (reference sequence). V dropped 9 bases and J dropped 2 bases, with 16 bases sitting between them. The CDR3 protein is CATRGGAGNTGELFF. The DNA of the CDR3 is TGTGCCACACGTGGAGGGGCAGGAAACACCGGGGAGCTGTTTTTT.

CDR3 sequence reads: CASSPQGLAGLVELFF. The CDR3 nucleotides are TGTGCCAGCAGCCCGCAGGGACTAGCGGGACTCGTGGAGCTGTTTTTT. The chain combines TRBV7-9 with TRBJ2-2, with TRBD2 matching over 13 bases. Germline-derived CDR1 and CDR2 are SEHNR and FQNEAQ (reference sequence). The V and J ends lost 5 bases and 10 bases, in that order; junction bases with no gene match: 10. This CDR3 has 16 residues. Together with reference TRBV7-9 and TRBJ2-2, the CDR3 gives the full variable domain: DTGVSQNPRHKITKRGQNVTFRCDPISEHNRLYWYRQTLGQGPEFLTYFQNEAQLEKSRLLSDRFSAERPKGSFSTLEIQRTEQGDSAMYLCASSPQGLAGLVELFFGEGSRLTVL.

This clone occurred once. V and J are TRBV28 and TRBJ2-7, with D perhaps assigned TRBD1 or TRBD2 (6 bases each). Deletions cut 6 bases from V and 4 bases from J, with 16 bases between. The CDR3 runs to 14 residues. Per germline, CDR1 MDHEN and CDR2 SYDVKM. CDR3 bases: TGTGCCAGCAGGGCGAGGGGGGCGAGGTACGAGCAGTACTTC. Translation gives CASRARGARYEQYF.